The 12 T cell receptor beta chains below all came from one sample that was sequenced in a study of chemoradiotherapy in HPV16-positive cancers. Some clones are missing from TCRdb's copy, which holds only in-frame ones; the method was immunoSEQ multiplex PCR. Counted here are about 30,000 clones, over 80% occurring once; the ten biggest clones make up less than 25%. Sequenced here: blood, sampled from a patient who underwent chemoradiotherapy. These receptors came from a human donor with HPV-associated anogenital cancer.

This chain joins TRBV18 and TRBJ2-7; D is tentatively TRBD1 or TRBD2 (5 bases each). V was pared by 2 bases and J by 5 bases, with 19 bases between. The CDR3 covers 16 residues. Germline lookup yields CDR1 KGHSH and CDR2 LQKENI. The CDR3 nucleotides read TGTGCCAGCTCACCAGTGAGAGGGCGCCTGGGGGACGAGCAGTACTTC. It translates to CASSPVRGRLGDEQYF.

The chain couples TRBV30 to TRBJ2-7; 8 nucleotides agree with TRBD1. This CDR3 is 12 amino acids long. J was trimmed by 2 bases and V by 5 bases; bases with no gene match: 2. The germline gives CDR1 GTSNPN, CDR2 SVGIG (reference sequence). CDR3: CAWGQGAYEQYF. The CDR3 DNA follows: TGTGCCTGGGGACAGGGAGCCTACGAGCAGTACTTC.

CDR3 loop: CASSLAGTEYNEQFF. The CDR3 DNA follows: TGTGCCAGCAGCTTAGCAGGGACAGAGTACAATGAGCAGTTCTTC. The chain recombines TRBV7-2 with TRBJ2-1, with 7 bases that match TRBD1. This CDR3 comprises 15 residues. V trimming: 0 bases; J trimming: 4 bases; junction bases outside the gene matches: 3. Germline lookup yields CDR1 SGHTA and CDR2 FQGNSA.

The rearrangement uses TRBV5-1 and TRBJ2-5, with D possibly matching TRBD2 (6 bases). V lost 3 bases and J lost 1, with 13 bases in between. CDR3 size: 15 residues. CDR1 SGHRS and CDR2 YFSETQ come from the germline V gene. The CDR3 loop is CASSWTGTGQETQYF. The CDR3 coding sequence is TGCGCCAGCAGCTGGACCGGGACTGGCCAAGAGACCCAGTACTTC.

V is TRBV7-8 and J is TRBJ2-3; TRBD2 agrees at 8 bases. The trim removed 0 bases at V and 7 bases at J, leaving 12 bases unmatched. Germline loops: CDR1 SGHVS, CDR2 FQNEAQ. The CDR3 totals 17 residues. The DNA of the CDR3 is TGTGCCAGCAGCTTAGCCCGTTGGCGGGGGGCGACGAATACGCAGTATTTT. Amino acid sequence: CASSLARWRGATNTQYF. Supplemented by reference TRBV7-8 and TRBJ2-3, the full variable domain reads GAGVSQSPRYKVAKRGQDVALRCDPISGHVSLFWYQQALGQGPEFLTYFQNEAQLDKSGLPSDRFFAERPEGSVSTLKIQRTQQEDSAVYLCASSLARWRGATNTQYFGPGTRLTVL.

The chain combines TRBV18 with TRBJ2-5, with TRBD1 as a possible D gene (5 bases). V shed 6 bases and J shed 2 bases, with 10 bases lying between them. The CDR3 loop spans 13 amino acids. Germline CDR1 KGHSH, CDR2 LQKENI. The CDR3 region is CASSMAGQETQYF. The CDR3 nucleotides read TGTGCCAGCTCGATGGCAGGGCAAGAGACCCAGTACTTC.

The V call is TRBV6-1, the J call TRBJ2-2, with a tentative D call TRBD1 (5 bases). This CDR3 region has 17 residues. Germline V gene lookup returns CDR1 MNHNS and CDR2 SASEGT. V was cut by 0 bases and J by 3 bases, with 14 bases left in between. CDR3 in amino acids: CASSEAPRQSYTGELFF. The CDR3 DNA sequence: TGTGCCAGCAGTGAAGCTCCGAGACAGAGTTACACCGGGGAGCTGTTTTTT.

The rearrangement joins TRBV28 to TRBJ2-7, with 7 bases aligning to TRBD1. The germline V gene has CDR1 MDHEN and CDR2 SYDVKM. This CDR3 is built from 15 residues. Germline trimming cut 9 bases from V and 3 bases from J; bases unmatched to any gene: 14. This CDR3 is CASSLGTDASYEQYF. The CDR3, as DNA: TGTGCCAGTTCCCTTGGGACAGATGCTAGCTACGAGCAGTACTTC.

The chain employs TRBV6-6 and TRBJ2-2; D is unclear. CDR1 and CDR2 (germline): MNHNY, SVGAGI (reference sequence). This CDR3 is 15 amino acids long. The V end lost 2 bases, the J end lost 2 bases, and 9 bases lay between the germline ends. The chain's CDR3 is CASSYISTNTGELFF. The CDR3 region has the DNA TGTGCCAGCAGTTACATCTCCACTAACACCGGGGAGCTGTTTTTT.

The V gene is TRBV6-1, the J gene TRBJ1-5, with unresolved D. CDR3 length: 11 amino acids. V was clipped by 6 bases and J by 11 bases, with 11 bases between them. Germline V gene sequence: CDR1 MNHNS, CDR2 SASEGT. The CDR3 region is CASSNSFSQHF. As DNA, the CDR3 is TGTGCCAGCAGCAACAGTTTTTCCCAGCATTTT.

This clone was recorded once. V usage is TRBV28 and J usage is TRBJ2-7; D is undetermined. Germline V gene lookup returns CDR1 MDHEN and CDR2 SYDVKM. This CDR3 comprises 14 residues. Between the trimmed V and J ends, which lost 5 bases and 5 bases, there was a span of 16 bases. CDR3 amino acids: CASSPPPSVHEQYF. CDR3 sequence (DNA): TGTGCCAGCAGTCCGCCCCCCTCAGTACACGAGCAGTACTTC.

The CDR3 sequence is CASGRDGFYGYTF. The CDR3 DNA sequence: TGCGCCAGCGGCCGGGACGGATTCTATGGCTACACCTTC. V usage is TRBV5-1 and J usage is TRBJ1-2; perhaps TRBD1 as D (5 bases). Germline values: CDR1 SGHRS, CDR2 YFSETQ. With 7 bases removed from V and 4 bases from J, the gap between germline ends came to 14 bases. This CDR3 region has 13 residues. Drawing the rest from reference TRBV5-1 and TRBJ1-2, the complete variable domain is KAGVTQTPRYLIKTRGQQVTLSCSPISGHRSVSWYQQTPGQGLQFLFEYFSETQRNKGNFPGRFSGRQFSNSRSEMNVSTLELGDSALYLCASGRDGFYGYTFGSGTRLTVV.